The clone carrying this T cell receptor (beta chain) was found a few times. The antigen remains unidentified. Trimming took 3 bases from V and 3 from J, leaving 6 bases between them. Germline assignment: CDR1 SEHNR and CDR2 FQNEAQ (reference sequence). There are 12 residues in the CDR3. In TCRdb, the reads were re-called with MiXCR into one record per CDR3 protein. The sample lists 150,000 to 200,000 distinct CDR3 sequences, roughly 15% occurring once. The record originates from a study of T cell repertoires in cytomegalovirus infection. As for the study in general: Public TCR beta signatures marked donors with CMV infection and the matching HLA.

General observations from the study: Ex vivo responses were dominated by HLA-C-restricted CMV-specific TCR beta clonotypes. The study identified carriers of CMV plus the relevant HLA from cumulative public TCR beta family frequency.

The TCR sequence derives from a human donor in good health (CMV status not recorded). Some clones in this sample may be carry-over from other donors' samples. What was sequenced was CD8+ T cells from PBMCs. The chain joins TRBV7-9 to TRBJ2-7; D is ambiguous. This chain's CDR3 is CASSFIIYEQYF. For the CDR3, the DNA is TGTGCCAGCAGCTTTATCATCTACGAGCAGTACTTC.